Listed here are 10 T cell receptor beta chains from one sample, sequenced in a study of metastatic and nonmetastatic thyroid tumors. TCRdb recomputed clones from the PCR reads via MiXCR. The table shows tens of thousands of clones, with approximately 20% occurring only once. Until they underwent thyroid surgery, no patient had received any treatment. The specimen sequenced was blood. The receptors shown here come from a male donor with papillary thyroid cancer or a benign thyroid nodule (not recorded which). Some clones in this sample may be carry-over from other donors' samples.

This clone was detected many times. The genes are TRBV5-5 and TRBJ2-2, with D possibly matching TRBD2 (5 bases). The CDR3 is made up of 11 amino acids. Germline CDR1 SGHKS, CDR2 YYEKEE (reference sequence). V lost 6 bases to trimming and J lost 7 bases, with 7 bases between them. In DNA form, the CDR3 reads TGTGCCAGCACGGGGATCGGGGAGCTGTTTTTT. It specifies CASTGIGELFF. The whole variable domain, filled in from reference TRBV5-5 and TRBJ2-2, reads DAGVTQSPTHLIKTRGQQVTLRCSPISGHKSVSWYQQVLGQGPQFIFQYYEKEERGRGNFPDRFSARQFPNYSSELNVNALLLGDSALYLCASTGIGELFFGEGSRLTVL.

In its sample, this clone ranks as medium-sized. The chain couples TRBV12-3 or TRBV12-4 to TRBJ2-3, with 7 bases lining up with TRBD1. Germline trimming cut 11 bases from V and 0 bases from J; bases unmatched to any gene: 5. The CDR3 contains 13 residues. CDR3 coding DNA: TGTGCCCATGGGGACAGTAGCACAGATACGCAGTATTTT. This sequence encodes CAHGDSSTDTQYF.

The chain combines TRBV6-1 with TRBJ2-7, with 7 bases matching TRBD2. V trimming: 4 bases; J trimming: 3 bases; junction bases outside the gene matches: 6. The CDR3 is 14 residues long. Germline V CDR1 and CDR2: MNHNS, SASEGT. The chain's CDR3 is CASSGLAELYEQYF. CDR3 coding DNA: TGTGCCAGCAGTGGACTAGCTGAACTCTACGAGCAGTACTTC.

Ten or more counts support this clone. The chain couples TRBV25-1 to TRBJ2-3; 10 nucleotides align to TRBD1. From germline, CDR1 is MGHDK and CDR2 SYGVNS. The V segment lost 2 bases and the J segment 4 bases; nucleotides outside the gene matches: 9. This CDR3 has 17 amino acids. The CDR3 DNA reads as TGTGCCAGCAGTGAAAGATCCGGGGGACAGGGGCCAGATACGCAGTATTTT. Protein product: CASSERSGGQGPDTQYF.

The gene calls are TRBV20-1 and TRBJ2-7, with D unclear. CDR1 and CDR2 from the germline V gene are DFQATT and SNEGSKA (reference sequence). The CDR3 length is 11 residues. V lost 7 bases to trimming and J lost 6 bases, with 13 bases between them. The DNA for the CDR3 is TGCAGTGTCCACAATGTCGGCGAGCAGTACTTC. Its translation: CSVHNVGEQYF.

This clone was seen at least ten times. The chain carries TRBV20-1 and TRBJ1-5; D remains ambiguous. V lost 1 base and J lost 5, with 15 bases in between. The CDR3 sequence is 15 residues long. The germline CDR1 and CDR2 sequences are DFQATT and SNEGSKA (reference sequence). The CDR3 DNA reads TGCAGTGCTAGAGCTGGAGCACTCCTCTATCAGCCCCAGCATTTT. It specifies CSARAGALLYQPQHF.

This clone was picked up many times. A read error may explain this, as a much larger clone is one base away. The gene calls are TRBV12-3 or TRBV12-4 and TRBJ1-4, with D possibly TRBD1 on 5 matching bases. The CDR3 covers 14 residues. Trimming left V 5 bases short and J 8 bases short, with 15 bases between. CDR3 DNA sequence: TGTGCCAGCAGTCAACAGGCCCCGGGAGAAAAACTGTTTTTT. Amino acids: CASSQQAPGEKLFF.

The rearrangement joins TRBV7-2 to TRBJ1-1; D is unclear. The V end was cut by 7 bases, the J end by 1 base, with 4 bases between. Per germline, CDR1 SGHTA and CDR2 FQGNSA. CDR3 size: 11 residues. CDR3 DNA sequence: TGTGCCAGCAACGAGAACACTGAAGCTTTCTTT. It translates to CASNENTEAFF.

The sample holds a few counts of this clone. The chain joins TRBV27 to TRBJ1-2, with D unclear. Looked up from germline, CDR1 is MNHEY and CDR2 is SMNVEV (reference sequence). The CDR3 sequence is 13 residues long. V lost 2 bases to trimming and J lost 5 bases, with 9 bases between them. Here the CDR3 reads CASSLSFRYGYTF. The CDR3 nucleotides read TGTGCCAGCAGTTTAAGTTTTAGGTATGGCTACACCTTC.

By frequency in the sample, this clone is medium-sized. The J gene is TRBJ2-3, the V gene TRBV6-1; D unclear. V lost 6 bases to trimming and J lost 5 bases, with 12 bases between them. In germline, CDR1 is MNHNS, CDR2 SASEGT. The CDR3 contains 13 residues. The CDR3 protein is CASSVYPVDTQYF. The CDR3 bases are TGTGCCAGCAGCGTATACCCAGTAGATACGCAGTATTTT.